Here is one T cell receptor beta chain with its context. The sample comes from a study of blood T cell repertoires in COVID-19. At the level of the study: Sources were T cells, B-cell-depleted T cells, or PBMCs; the material itself was cDNA or gDNA.

As handled by the study authors: Scientists estimated how many nucleated cells there were by amplifying reference gene primers. Profiling relied on immunoSEQ multiplex PCR, and the TCRdb table lists in-frame clones only, not all of them. The DNA was the basis for D and trimming; V, J and clone size are from that table. The table has 260,000 or so clones, roughly 86% seen once. Germline CDR1 and CDR2: SNHLY and FYNNEI. With V trimmed by 4 bases and J by 1 base, 5 bases remained unmatched. This CDR3 comprises 16 residues. The sequencing sample was made of PBMCs or T cells enriched from blood (not recorded which). The origin of this receptor is a woman aged 30 to 39 with acute COVID-19. The rearrangement joins TRBV2 to TRBJ2-1; 9 nucleotides match TRBD2. The CDR3 nucleotides are TGTGCCAGCAGTGCTGGGACTAGCCTTTCCTACAATGAGCAGTTCTTC. Its protein is CASSAGTSLSYNEQFF.